These 24 T cell receptor beta chains were sequenced from one sample in a study of blood T cell repertoires in COVID-19. Clones were sequenced by immunoSEQ multiplex PCR, and TCRdb holds only the in-frame ones, with some missing. The repertoire holds about 250,000 clones, with nearly 90% as singletons. The specimen was peripheral blood. These receptors were collected from a man aged 18 to 30 with active or convalescent COVID-19.

This chain uses TRBV18 with TRBJ2-1; 7 bases match TRBD2. This CDR3 spans 16 amino acids. Germline CDR1 reads KGHSH; CDR2 reads LQKENI. V gave up 3 bases and J gave up 7 bases; unmatched junction bases: 12. CDR3 sequence: CASSPLGGSESNEQFF. The CDR3 DNA sequence: TGTGCCAGCTCACCCCTTGGCGGGAGTGAATCGAATGAGCAGTTCTTC. The entire variable domain, with the rest obtained from reference TRBV18 and TRBJ2-1, is as follows: NAGVMQNPRHLVRRRGQEARLRCSPMKGHSHVYWYRQLPEEGLKFMVYLQKENIIDESGMPKERFSAEFPKEGPSILRIQQVVRGDSAAYFCASSPLGGSESNEQFFGPGTRLTVL.

J is TRBJ2-1 and V is TRBV5-4, with 8 bases aligning to TRBD2. Germline lookup yields CDR1 SGHNT and CDR2 YYREEE (reference sequence). J was trimmed by 4 bases and V by 4 bases; bases with no gene match: 10. This CDR3 is 16 amino acids long. CDR3 nucleotide sequence: TGTGCCAGCAGCCCGAGCGGGAGTGTCTCGTACAATGAGCAGTTCTTC. Its translation: CASSPSGSVSYNEQFF.

This sequence joins TRBV28 and TRBJ2-5, with D tentatively TRBD2 (6 bases). CDR3 length: 14 amino acids. V lost 5 bases to trimming and J lost 6 bases, with 16 bases between them. CDR1 MDHEN and CDR2 SYDVKM come from the germline V gene. For the CDR3, the DNA is TGTGCCAGCAGTACTAGCAGGGTCAGGAAGACCCAGTACTTC. Its translation is CASSTSRVRKTQYF.

This clone was seen once. The V and J genes are TRBV18 and TRBJ2-7, with 10 bases identical to TRBD1. The CDR3 runs 15 residues. J lost 4 bases, V lost 3 bases, and 6 bases had no gene match. Looked up from germline, CDR1 is KGHSH and CDR2 is LQKENI. The chain's CDR3 is CASSPGWDRGYEQYF. As DNA, the CDR3 is TGTGCCAGCTCACCGGGTTGGGACAGGGGTTACGAGCAGTACTTC.

The J gene is TRBJ1-4, the V gene TRBV2; the match to TRBD1 covers 9 bases. The CDR3 consists of 13 residues. The V and J ends lost 6 bases and 7 bases, in that order; junction bases with no gene match: 3. The germline V gene has CDR1 SNHLY and CDR2 FYNNEI. This CDR3 reads CASRDRGAEKLFF. In nucleotides, the CDR3 is TGTGCCAGCAGGGACAGGGGTGCTGAAAAACTGTTTTTT.

The V gene is TRBV6-1, the J gene TRBJ1-5, with TRBD1 identical over 8 bases. V shed 2 bases, J shed 4 bases, and the junction held 1 base outside the gene matches. This CDR3 contains 14 residues. The germline V gene encodes CDR1 MNHNS and CDR2 SASEGT. DNA for the CDR3: TGTGCCAGCAGTGAACGGGACAGGAATCAGCCCCAGCATTTT. Its translation is CASSERDRNQPQHF.

V gene TRBV19 combines with J gene TRBJ2-3, with a weak D call TRBD2 (6 bases). Trimming took off 7 bases at V and 4 bases at J, with 18 bases between the two ends. Germline lookup yields CDR1 LNHDA and CDR2 SQIVND (reference sequence). CDR3 size: 15 residues. The CDR3 is CASTSPSWEADTQYF. Here the CDR3 DNA reads TGTGCCAGTACCTCACCAAGCTGGGAGGCAGATACGCAGTATTTT. Full variable domain (missing parts from reference TRBV19 and TRBJ2-3): DGGITQSPKYLFRKEGQNVTLSCEQNLNHDAMYWYRQDPGQGLRLIYYSQIVNDFQKGDIAEGYSVSREKKESFPLTVTSAQKNPTAFYLCASTSPSWEADTQYFGPGTRLTVL.

The CDR3 nucleotides read TGCGCCAGCAGCCTCGGGACAGGGTTGCGGGTTGATGGCTACACCTTC. Its translation: CASSLGTGLRVDGYTF. The chain uses TRBV10-2 and TRBJ1-2; 9 bases fit TRBD1. V shed 6 bases and J 6 bases; nucleotides not matched to a gene: 14. The length of the CDR3 is 16 residues. Germline CDR1 WSHSY, CDR2 SAAADI.

V is TRBV6-5 and J is TRBJ1-3; a possible D gene is TRBD1 (6 bases). V was shortened by 5 bases and J by 0 bases, with 11 bases between the two germline ends. The germline CDR1 and CDR2 sequences are MNHEY and SVGAGI. The CDR3 contains 15 residues. Here the CDR3 reads CASSPDRFSGNTIYF. Here the CDR3 DNA reads TGTGCCAGCAGTCCTGACAGGTTCTCTGGAAACACCATATATTTT.

This clone was observed once. The chain joins TRBV7-6 to TRBJ2-4; TRBD2 might be the D (6 bases). The germline V gene has CDR1 SGHVS and CDR2 FNYEAQ. Trimming removed 2 bases at V and 1 base at J, with 18 bases between. The CDR3 has 18 residues. The CDR3 bases are TGTGCCAGCAGCTTATTTGCATCGGAGGGCCTCGCCAAAAACATTCAGTACTTC. It codes for CASSLFASEGLAKNIQYF.

J is TRBJ1-1 and V is TRBV2; TRBD1 agrees at 10 bases. J was trimmed by 5 bases and V by 7 bases; bases with no gene match: 25. The CDR3 consists of 20 residues. From germline, CDR1 is SNHLY and CDR2 FYNNEI. The CDR3 is CASTHLTLVPGQGRGTEAFF. CDR3 coding DNA: TGTGCCAGCACCCACCTGACCCTAGTCCCGGGACAGGGGCGGGGGACTGAAGCTTTCTTT.

The chain joins TRBV28 to TRBJ2-1, with TRBD2 identical over 8 bases. CDR3 size: 13 residues. J lost 8 bases, V lost 4 bases, and 4 bases had no gene match. CDR1 and CDR2 from the germline V gene are MDHEN and SYDVKM. The CDR3 sequence is CASSSAGGDEQFF. The CDR3 DNA is TGTGCCAGCAGTTCCGCCGGGGGGGATGAGCAGTTCTTC.

This rearrangement joins TRBV6-2 or TRBV6-3 to TRBJ1-4; 9 nucleotides agree with TRBD1. CDR3 size: 15 residues. Trimming removed 0 bases from V and 9 bases from J; junction bases left unmatched: 5. Germline values: CDR1 MNHEY, CDR2 SVGEGT. The CDR3 nucleotides read TGTGCCAGCAGTTACTCCTCCGGGACAGGGAAAAAACTGTTTTTT. Its translation is CASSYSSGTGKKLFF.

The CDR3 loop reads CASSYPTDTQYF. The CDR3, as DNA: TGTGCCAGCAGTTACCCGACAGATACGCAGTATTTT. The rearrangement uses TRBV6-6 and TRBJ2-3; the D is unclear. In germline, CDR1 is MNHNY, CDR2 SVGAGI (reference sequence). V was cut by 2 bases and J by 3 bases, with 3 bases left in between. This CDR3 spans 12 amino acids.

The V call is TRBV9, the J call TRBJ2-1; TRBD1 matches at 8 bases. J was trimmed by 2 bases and V by 4 bases; bases with no gene match: 5. Germline V gives CDR1 SGDLS, CDR2 YYNGEE. The length of the CDR3 is 15 residues. The CDR3 here is CASSTRQGTYNEQFF. DNA of the CDR3: TGTGCCAGCAGCACCCGACAGGGGACCTACAATGAGCAGTTCTTC.

The chain combines TRBV9 with TRBJ2-5; 9 bases agree with TRBD2. CDR3 size: 15 residues. Germline V CDR1 and CDR2: SGDLS, YYNGEE. Trimming took 5 bases from V and 4 from J; bases not matched to a gene: 9. The CDR3 protein is CASRRGGLAGETQYF. In DNA, the CDR3 is TGTGCCAGCAGAAGGGGGGGACTAGCAGGAGAGACCCAGTACTTC.

The CDR3: CASSSDRQGGSRSGYTF. CDR3 nucleotide sequence: TGTGCCAGCAGTTCGGATCGACAGGGGGGTAGTCGAAGTGGCTACACCTTC. J is TRBJ1-2 and V is TRBV27; 9 nucleotides agree with TRBD1. V dropped 4 bases and J dropped 7; count of bases not matched to a gene: 16. Germline assignment: CDR1 MNHEY and CDR2 SMNVEV (reference sequence). This CDR3 comprises 17 residues.

V and J are TRBV7-9 and TRBJ1-1; 8 bases are shared with TRBD1. The CDR3 is 14 amino acids. Germline assignment: CDR1 SEHNR and CDR2 FQNEAQ (reference sequence). V lost 5 bases, J lost 4 bases, and 6 bases stayed unmatched. The CDR3 DNA reads as TGTGCCAGCAGCCCGCGGACAGGGCCCACTGAAGCTTTCTTT. It yields the protein CASSPRTGPTEAFF.

The genes are TRBV19 and TRBJ1-5; maybe TRBD1 (6 bases). The germline gives CDR1 LNHDA, CDR2 SQIVND (reference sequence). The V end was cut by 7 bases, the J end by 7 bases, with 20 bases between. This CDR3 is built from 15 residues. The CDR3 sequence: CASTDRPPTGQPQHF. The CDR3 region has the DNA TGTGCCAGTACAGACAGGCCCCCCACCGGACAGCCCCAGCATTTT.

The rearrangement joins TRBV7-3 to TRBJ2-1; 10 bases align to TRBD2. This CDR3 has 15 amino acids. Germline V CDR1 and CDR2: SGHTA, FQGTGA. V shed 0 bases, J shed 4 bases, and the junction held 0 bases outside the gene matches. The CDR3 nucleotides are TGTGCCAGCAGCTTAACTAGCGGGGGGTACAATGAGCAGTTCTTC. Residues: CASSLTSGGYNEQFF.

This clone was picked up a small number of times. This chain joins TRBV7-9 and TRBJ1-2, with 11 bases that match TRBD1. Germline lookup yields CDR1 SEHNR and CDR2 FQNEAQ (reference sequence). J lost 8 bases, V lost 5 bases, and 7 bases had no gene match. This CDR3 has 14 amino acids. The CDR3 sequence: CASSLDRGHGGYTF. In DNA, the CDR3 is TGTGCCAGCAGCCTGGACAGGGGGCATGGGGGCTACACCTTC.

The gene calls are TRBV20-1 and TRBJ2-5; 8 nucleotides agree with TRBD1. The V segment lost 3 bases and the J segment 5 bases; nucleotides outside the gene matches: 11. The germline gives CDR1 DFQATT, CDR2 SNEGSKA (reference sequence). The CDR3 loop spans 15 amino acids. The CDR3 protein is CSASGRGPFGETQYF. In DNA form, the CDR3 reads TGCAGTGCTAGTGGCAGGGGGCCTTTCGGGGAGACCCAGTACTTC.

This clone was seen only once. The chain links TRBV28 to TRBJ2-7, with D possibly being TRBD1 (6 bases). CDR1 MDHEN and CDR2 SYDVKM come from the germline V gene. Trimming removed 5 bases from V and 2 bases from J, with 13 bases in between. The length of the CDR3 is 14 residues. The CDR3 sequence: CASSPSGQPYEQYF. In DNA, the CDR3 is TGTGCCAGCAGTCCCTCGGGACAACCCTACGAGCAGTACTTC.

This chain joins TRBV7-2 and TRBJ1-6; TRBD1 agrees at 7 bases. Per germline, CDR1 SGHTA and CDR2 FQGNSA. The CDR3 loop spans 14 amino acids. Unmatched junction bases numbered 7, after V lost 5 bases and J lost 9 bases. This CDR3 reads CASSPTGAGSPLHF. The CDR3 DNA follows: TGTGCCAGCAGCCCCACAGGGGCCGGTTCACCCCTCCACTTT. Full variable domain (remainder filled in from reference TRBV7-2 and TRBJ1-6): GAGVSQSPSNKVTEKGKDVELRCDPISGHTALYWYRQSLGQGLEFLIYFQGNSAPDKSGLPSDRFSAERTGGSVSTLTIQRTQQEDSAVYLCASSPTGAGSPLHFGNGTRLTVT.